This paragraph reports one T cell receptor (beta chain). Its specificity is not known. TCRdb keeps only in-frame clones here, not all; method: immunoSEQ multiplex PCR. The sample contains 50,000 to 65,000 clones, 86% of which appear only once. The data stem from a study of OX40 agonist ivuxolimab in advanced cancers. Points from the study as a whole: Expansion of clones was among the lowest in partial responders at 0.1-3.0 mg/kg. CD4+ and CD8+ blood T cells expanded clonally by week 6 at 0.1 to 3.0 mg/kg.

The sequence derives from an adult with an advanced solid tumor such as melanoma, head and neck, liver or kidney cancer. This material consisted of CD4+ or CD8+ T cells sorted from blood, taken in a trial of the OX40 agonist ivuxolimab.

The CDR3 loop reads CASSISGLTYNEQFF. DNA of the CDR3: TGCGCCAGCAGCATCTCGGGCCTTACCTACAATGAGCAGTTCTTC. This chain links TRBV5-1 with TRBJ2-1; the D is unclear. The CDR3 runs to 15 residues. Germline V gives CDR1 SGHRS, CDR2 YFSETQ. Trimming removed 4 bases from V and 2 bases from J, with 13 bases in between.